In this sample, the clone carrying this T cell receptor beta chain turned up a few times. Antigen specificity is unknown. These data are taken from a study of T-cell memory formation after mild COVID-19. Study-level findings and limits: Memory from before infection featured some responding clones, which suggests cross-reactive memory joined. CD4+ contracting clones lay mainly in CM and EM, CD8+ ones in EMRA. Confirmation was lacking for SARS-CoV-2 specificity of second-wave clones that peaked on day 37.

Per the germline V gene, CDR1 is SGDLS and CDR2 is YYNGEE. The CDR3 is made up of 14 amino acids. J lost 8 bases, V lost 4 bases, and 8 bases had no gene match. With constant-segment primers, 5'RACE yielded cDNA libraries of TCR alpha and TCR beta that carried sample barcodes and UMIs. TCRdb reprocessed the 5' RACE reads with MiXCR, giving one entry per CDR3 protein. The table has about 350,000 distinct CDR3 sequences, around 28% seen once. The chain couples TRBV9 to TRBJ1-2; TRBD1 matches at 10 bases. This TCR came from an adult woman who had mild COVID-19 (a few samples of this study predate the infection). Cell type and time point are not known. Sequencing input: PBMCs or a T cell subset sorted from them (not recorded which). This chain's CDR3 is CASSPTPGQGGYTF. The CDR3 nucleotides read TGTGCCAGCAGCCCTACCCCGGGACAGGGGGGCTACACCTTC.